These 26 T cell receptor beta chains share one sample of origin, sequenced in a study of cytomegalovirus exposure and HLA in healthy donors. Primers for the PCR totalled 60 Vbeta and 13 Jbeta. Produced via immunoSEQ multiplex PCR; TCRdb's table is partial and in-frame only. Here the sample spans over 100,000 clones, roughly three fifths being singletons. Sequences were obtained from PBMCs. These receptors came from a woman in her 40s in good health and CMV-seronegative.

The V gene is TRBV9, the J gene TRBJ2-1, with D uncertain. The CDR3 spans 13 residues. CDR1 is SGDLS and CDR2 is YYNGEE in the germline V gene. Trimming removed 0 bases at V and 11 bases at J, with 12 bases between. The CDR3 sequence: CASSVEGAPKQFF. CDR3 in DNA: TGTGCCAGCAGCGTAGAAGGAGCTCCGAAGCAGTTCTTC.

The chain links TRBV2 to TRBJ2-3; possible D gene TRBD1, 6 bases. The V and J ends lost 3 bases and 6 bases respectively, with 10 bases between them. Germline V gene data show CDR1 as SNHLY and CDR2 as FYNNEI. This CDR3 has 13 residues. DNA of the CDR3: TGTGCCAGCAGTGATACCGACAGGGATACGCAGTATTTT. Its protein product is CASSDTDRDTQYF.

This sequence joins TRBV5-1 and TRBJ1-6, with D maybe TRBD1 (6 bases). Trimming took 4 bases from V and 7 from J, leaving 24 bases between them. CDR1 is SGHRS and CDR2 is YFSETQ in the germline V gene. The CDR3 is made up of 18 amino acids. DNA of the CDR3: TGCGCCAGCAGCCTATCCCCGCCAGGGGCCACTATCAATTCACCCCTCCACTTT. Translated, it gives CASSLSPPGATINSPLHF.

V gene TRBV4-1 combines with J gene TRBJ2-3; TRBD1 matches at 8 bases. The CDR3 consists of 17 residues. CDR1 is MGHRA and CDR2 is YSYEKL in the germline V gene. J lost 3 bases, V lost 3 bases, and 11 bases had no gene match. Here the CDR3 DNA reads TGCGCCAGCAGCCAGCAGCCTGGACAGGGAATAACAGATACGCAGTATTTT. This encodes CASSQQPGQGITDTQYF.

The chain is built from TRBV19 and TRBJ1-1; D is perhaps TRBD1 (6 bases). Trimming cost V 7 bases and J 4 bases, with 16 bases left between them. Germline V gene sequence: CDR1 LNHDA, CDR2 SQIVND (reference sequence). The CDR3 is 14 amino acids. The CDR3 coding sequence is TGTGCCAGTATTGGGGGCAGGCGGGTCACTGAAGCTTTCTTT. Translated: CASIGGRRVTEAFF.

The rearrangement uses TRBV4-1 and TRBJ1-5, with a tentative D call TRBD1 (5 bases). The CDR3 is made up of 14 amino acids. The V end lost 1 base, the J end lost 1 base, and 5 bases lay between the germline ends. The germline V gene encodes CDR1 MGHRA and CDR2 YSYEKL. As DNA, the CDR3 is TGCGCCAGCAGCCAAGCAGGGAGCAATCAGCCCCAGCATTTT. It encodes CASSQAGSNQPQHF.

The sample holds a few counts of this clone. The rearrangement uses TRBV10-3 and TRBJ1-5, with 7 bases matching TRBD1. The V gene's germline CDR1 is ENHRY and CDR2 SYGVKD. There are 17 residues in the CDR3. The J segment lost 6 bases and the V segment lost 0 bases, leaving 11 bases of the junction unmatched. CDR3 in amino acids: CAISESGDSRWGQPQHF. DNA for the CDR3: TGTGCCATCAGTGAGTCGGGGGACAGCAGATGGGGTCAGCCCCAGCATTTT.

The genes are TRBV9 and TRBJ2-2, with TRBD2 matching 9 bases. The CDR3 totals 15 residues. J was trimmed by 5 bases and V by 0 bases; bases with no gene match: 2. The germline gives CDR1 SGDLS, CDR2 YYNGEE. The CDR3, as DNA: TGTGCCAGCAGCGTAGATCTAGCGGGGACCGGGGAGCTGTTTTTT. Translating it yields CASSVDLAGTGELFF.

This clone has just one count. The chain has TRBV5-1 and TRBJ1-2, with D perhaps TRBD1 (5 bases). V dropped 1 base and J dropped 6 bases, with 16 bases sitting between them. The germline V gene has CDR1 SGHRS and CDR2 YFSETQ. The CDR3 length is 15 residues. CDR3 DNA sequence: TGCGCCAGCAGCTTGATTATAAGGGGCTCGGATGGCTACACCTTC. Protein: CASSLIIRGSDGYTF.

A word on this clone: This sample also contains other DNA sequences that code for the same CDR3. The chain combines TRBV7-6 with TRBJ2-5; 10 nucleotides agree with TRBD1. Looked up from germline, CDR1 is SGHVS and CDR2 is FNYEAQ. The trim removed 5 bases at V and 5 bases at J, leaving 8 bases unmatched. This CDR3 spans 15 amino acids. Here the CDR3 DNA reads TGTGCCAGCAGCGAAAGACAGGGGGCTTGGGAGACCCAGTACTTC. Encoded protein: CASSERQGAWETQYF.

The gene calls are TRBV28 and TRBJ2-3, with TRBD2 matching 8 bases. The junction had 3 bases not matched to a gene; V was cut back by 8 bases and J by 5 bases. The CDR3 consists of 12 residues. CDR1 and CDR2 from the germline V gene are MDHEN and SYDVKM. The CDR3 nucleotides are TGTGCCAGCGGACTAGCTCGAGATACGCAGTATTTT. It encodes CASGLARDTQYF.

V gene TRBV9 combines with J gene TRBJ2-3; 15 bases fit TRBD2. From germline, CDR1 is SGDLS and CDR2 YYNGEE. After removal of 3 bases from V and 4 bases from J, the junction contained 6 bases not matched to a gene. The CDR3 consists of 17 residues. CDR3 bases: TGTGCCAGCAGCGCCCGGACTAGCGGGGGGGCGGCAGATACGCAGTATTTT. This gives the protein CASSARTSGGAADTQYF.

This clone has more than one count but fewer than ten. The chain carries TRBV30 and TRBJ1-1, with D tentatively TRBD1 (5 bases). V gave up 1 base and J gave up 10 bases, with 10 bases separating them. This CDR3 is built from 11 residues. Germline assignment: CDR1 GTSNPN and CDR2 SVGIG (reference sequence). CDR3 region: CAWSGGAGAFF. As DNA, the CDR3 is TGTGCCTGGAGTGGTGGGGCTGGAGCTTTCTTT.

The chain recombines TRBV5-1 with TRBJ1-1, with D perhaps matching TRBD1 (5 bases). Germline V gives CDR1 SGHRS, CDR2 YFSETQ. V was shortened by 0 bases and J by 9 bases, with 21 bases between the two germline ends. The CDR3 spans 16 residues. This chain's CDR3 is CASSLVPGEGRDQAFF. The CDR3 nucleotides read TGCGCCAGCAGCTTGGTTCCGGGGGAGGGCCGGGACCAAGCTTTCTTT.

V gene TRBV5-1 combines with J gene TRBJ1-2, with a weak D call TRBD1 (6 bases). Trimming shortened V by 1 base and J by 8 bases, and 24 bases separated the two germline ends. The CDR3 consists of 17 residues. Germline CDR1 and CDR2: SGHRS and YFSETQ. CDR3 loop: CASSLNAGAPLGGGYTF. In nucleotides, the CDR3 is TGCGCCAGCAGCTTGAACGCAGGGGCCCCGCTGGGGGGGGGCTACACCTTC.

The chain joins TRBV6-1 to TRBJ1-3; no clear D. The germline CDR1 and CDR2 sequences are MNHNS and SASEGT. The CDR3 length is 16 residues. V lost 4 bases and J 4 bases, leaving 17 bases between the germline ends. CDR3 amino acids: CASSAYGSKSGNTIYF. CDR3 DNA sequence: TGTGCCAGCAGTGCATACGGGAGCAAGAGCGGAAACACCATATATTTT.

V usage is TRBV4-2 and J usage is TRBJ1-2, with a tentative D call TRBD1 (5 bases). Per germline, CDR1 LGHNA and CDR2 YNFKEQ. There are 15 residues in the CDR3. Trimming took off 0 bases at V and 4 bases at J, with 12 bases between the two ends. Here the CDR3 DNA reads TGTGCCAGCAGCCAAGATAGAACAGGCGCCTATGGCTACACCTTC. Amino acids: CASSQDRTGAYGYTF.

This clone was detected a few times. The CDR3 bases are TGTGCCAGCAGCTTAGAGGGAGCCGGCCAGCCCCAGCATTTT. Its protein product is CASSLEGAGQPQHF. The chain uses TRBV7-9 and TRBJ1-5, with no clear D. CDR1 SEHNR and CDR2 FQNEAQ come from the germline V gene (reference sequence). This CDR3 contains 14 residues. Trimming stripped 1 base from V and 7 bases from J, with 11 bases between.

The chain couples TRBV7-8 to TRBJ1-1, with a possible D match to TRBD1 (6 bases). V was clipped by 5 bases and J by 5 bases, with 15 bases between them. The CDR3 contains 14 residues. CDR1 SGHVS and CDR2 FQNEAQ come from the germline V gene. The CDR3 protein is CASSPLRGGTEAFF. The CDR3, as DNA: TGTGCCAGCAGCCCCCTCAGGGGTGGTACTGAAGCTTTCTTT.

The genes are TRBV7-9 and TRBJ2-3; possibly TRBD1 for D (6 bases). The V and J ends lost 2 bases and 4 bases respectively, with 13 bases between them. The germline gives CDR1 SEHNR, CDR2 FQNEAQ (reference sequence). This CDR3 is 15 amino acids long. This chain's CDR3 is CASSLRGRVSDTQYF. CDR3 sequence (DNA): TGTGCCAGCAGCTTAAGGGGGAGAGTCTCAGATACGCAGTATTTT.

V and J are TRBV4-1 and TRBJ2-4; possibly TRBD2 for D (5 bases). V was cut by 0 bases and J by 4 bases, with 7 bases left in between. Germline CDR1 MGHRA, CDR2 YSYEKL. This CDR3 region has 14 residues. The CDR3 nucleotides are TGCGCCAGCAGCCAAGATACGGGGAAAAACATTCAGTACTTC. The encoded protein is CASSQDTGKNIQYF.

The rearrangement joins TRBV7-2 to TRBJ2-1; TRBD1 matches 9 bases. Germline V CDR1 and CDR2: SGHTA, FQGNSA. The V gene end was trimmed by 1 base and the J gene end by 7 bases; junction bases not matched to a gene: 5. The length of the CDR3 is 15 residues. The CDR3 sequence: CASSLGGQGRNEQFF. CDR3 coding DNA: TGTGCCAGCAGCTTAGGCGGACAGGGGAGGAATGAGCAGTTCTTC.

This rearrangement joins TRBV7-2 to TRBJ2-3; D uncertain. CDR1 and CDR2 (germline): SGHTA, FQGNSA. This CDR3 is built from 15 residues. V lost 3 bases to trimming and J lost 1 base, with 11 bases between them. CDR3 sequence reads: CASSFRPGGTDTQYF. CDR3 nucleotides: TGTGCCAGCAGCTTCCGTCCCGGAGGCACAGATACGCAGTATTTT.

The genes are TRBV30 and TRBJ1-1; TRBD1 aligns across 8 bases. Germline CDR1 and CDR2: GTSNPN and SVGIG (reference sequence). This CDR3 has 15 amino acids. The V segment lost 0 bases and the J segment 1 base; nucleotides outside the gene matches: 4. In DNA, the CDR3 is TGTGCCTGGAGTGTACGGACAGGGACGAACACTGAAGCTTTCTTT. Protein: CAWSVRTGTNTEAFF.

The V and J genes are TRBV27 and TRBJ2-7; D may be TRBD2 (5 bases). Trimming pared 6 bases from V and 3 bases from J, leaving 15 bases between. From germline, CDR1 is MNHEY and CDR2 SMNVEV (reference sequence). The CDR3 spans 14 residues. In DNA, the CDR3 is TGTGCCAGCAGCCGTGGACTGGTTCTCTACGAGCAGTACTTC. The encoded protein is CASSRGLVLYEQYF.

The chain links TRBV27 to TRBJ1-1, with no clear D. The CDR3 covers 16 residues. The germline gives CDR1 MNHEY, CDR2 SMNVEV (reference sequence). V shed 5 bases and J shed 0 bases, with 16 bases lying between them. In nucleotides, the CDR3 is TGTGCCAGCAGTGCCACGACGGGTGTCCTGAACACTGAAGCTTTCTTT. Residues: CASSATTGVLNTEAFF.